The rows below give T cell receptor beta chains drawn from one sample of a study of human T cells and chemical hapten exposure. TCRdb processed the RACE reads anew with MiXCR; each CDR3 protein has one entry. This table holds around 56,000 distinct CDR3 sequences, 9.5% to 10% found once. The starting material was whole blood, obtained in connection with sensitization to the hapten diphenylcyclopropenone (DPC). These receptors all stem from a middle-aged man with alopecia areata. Some clones in this sample may be carry-over from other donors' samples. The CDR3 runs from the conserved cysteine through the conserved F or W. A D gene is named only where the DNA matches it firmly. Rows may omit the clone size; those that give it use once, few, many or a size class.

cdr3_aa: CASTPRRLSSYEQYF; cdr3_nt: TGTGCCAGCACCCCCCGCAGACTAAGCTCCTACGAGCAGTACTTC; j_call: TRBJ2-7; d_call: -; v_call: TRBV6-6; clone_size: few
cdr3_aa: CASSSSTGWSFGYTF; cdr3_nt: TGTGCCAGCAGTTCCTCGACAGGGTGGTCTTTTGGCTACACCTTC; j_call: TRBJ1-2; d_call: TRBD1; v_call: TRBV27; clone_size: medium-sized
cdr3_aa: CASSLGHREAITDTQYF; cdr3_nt: TGTGCCAGCAGTCTCGGACACAGAGAGGCGATCACAGATACGCAGTATTTT; j_call: TRBJ2-3; d_call: -; v_call: TRBV28; clone_size: -
cdr3_aa: CASSPTGPGELFF; cdr3_nt: TGTGCCAGCAGCCCGACAGGGCCCGGGGAGCTGTTTTTT; j_call: TRBJ2-2; d_call: TRBD1; v_call: TRBV4-2; clone_size: many
cdr3_aa: CASSYLPADTQYF; cdr3_nt: TGTGCCAGCAGTTATCTACCTGCAGATACGCAGTATTTT; j_call: TRBJ2-3; d_call: -; v_call: TRBV6-5; clone_size: -
cdr3_aa: CASSLRWAGGGAGELFF; cdr3_nt: TGTGCCAGCAGTCTACGTTGGGCGGGAGGGGGAGCCGGGGAGCTGTTTTTT; j_call: TRBJ2-2; d_call: TRBD2; v_call: TRBV6-5; clone_size: few
cdr3_aa: CASSLSGGSIYNEQFF; cdr3_nt: TGTGCCAGCAGCTTGTCGGGAGGGTCCATCTACAATGAGCAGTTCTTC; j_call: TRBJ2-1; d_call: TRBD2; v_call: TRBV7-2; clone_size: many
cdr3_aa: CASSEPRTGLYEQYF; cdr3_nt: TGCGCCAGCAGTGAGCCTAGGACAGGGCTCTACGAGCAGTACTTC; j_call: TRBJ2-7; d_call: TRBD1; v_call: TRBV10-2; clone_size: -
cdr3_aa: CASSAEVGSTDTQYF; cdr3_nt: TGTGCCAGCAGTGCGGAGGTGGGATCCACAGATACGCAGTATTTT; j_call: TRBJ2-3; d_call: -; v_call: TRBV2; clone_size: -
cdr3_aa: CASTGWPAGANVLTF; cdr3_nt: TGTGCCAGCACAGGTTGGCCAGCTGGGGCCAACGTCCTGACTTTC; j_call: TRBJ2-6; d_call: -; v_call: TRBV6-1; clone_size: many
cdr3_aa: CASSSQRTGSGETQYF; cdr3_nt: TGTGCCAGCAGCTCCCAGAGGACAGGGTCCGGAGAGACCCAGTACTTC; j_call: TRBJ2-5; d_call: TRBD1; v_call: TRBV7-2; clone_size: -
cdr3_aa: CASSPAGSSYEQYF; cdr3_nt: TGTGCCAGCTCACCCGCAGGCAGCTCCTACGAGCAGTACTTC; j_call: TRBJ2-7; d_call: -; v_call: TRBV18; clone_size: few